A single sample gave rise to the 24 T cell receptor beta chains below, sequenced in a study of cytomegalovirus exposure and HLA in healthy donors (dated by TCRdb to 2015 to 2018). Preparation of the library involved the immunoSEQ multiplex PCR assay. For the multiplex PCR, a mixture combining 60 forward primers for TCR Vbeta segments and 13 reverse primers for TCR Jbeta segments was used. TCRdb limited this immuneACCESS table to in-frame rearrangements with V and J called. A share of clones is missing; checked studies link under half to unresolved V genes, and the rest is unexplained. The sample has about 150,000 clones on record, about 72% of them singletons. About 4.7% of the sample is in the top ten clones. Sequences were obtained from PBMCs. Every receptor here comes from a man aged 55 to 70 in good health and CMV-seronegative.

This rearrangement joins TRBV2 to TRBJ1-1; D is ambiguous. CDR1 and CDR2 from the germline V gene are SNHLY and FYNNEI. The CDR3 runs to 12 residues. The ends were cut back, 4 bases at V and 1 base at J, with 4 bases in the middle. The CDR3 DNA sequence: TGTGCCAGCAGTGTATGGAACACTGAAGCTTTCTTT. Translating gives CASSVWNTEAFF.

The CDR3 loop reads CACFRDRGRSGANVLTF. Here the CDR3 DNA reads TGTGCCTGCTTCCGGGACAGGGGACGCTCTGGGGCCAACGTCCTGACTTTC. The chain is built from TRBV30 and TRBJ2-6, with TRBD1 identical over 10 bases. Losses at the gene ends were 6 bases for V and 0 bases for J; bases not matched to a gene: 8. This CDR3 region has 17 residues. CDR1 GTSNPN and CDR2 SVGIG come from the germline V gene (reference sequence). The variable domain in full, with the rest retrieved from reference TRBV30 and TRBJ2-6, is SQTIHQWPATLVQPVGSPLSLECTVEGTSNPNLYWYRQAAGRGLQLLFYSVGIGQISSEVPQNLSASRPQDRQFILSSKKLLLSDSGFYLCACFRDRGRSGANVLTFGAGSRLTVL.

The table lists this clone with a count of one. The CDR3: CASTEISGSGGNEQFF. In nucleotides, the CDR3 is TGTGCCAGCACCGAGATTAGCGGGAGTGGGGGCAATGAGCAGTTCTTC. J is TRBJ2-1 and V is TRBV7-2; 9 nucleotides line up with TRBD2. CDR3 length: 16 residues. Germline trimming cut 7 bases from V and 6 bases from J; bases unmatched to any gene: 13. CDR1 SGHTA and CDR2 FQGNSA come from the germline V gene.

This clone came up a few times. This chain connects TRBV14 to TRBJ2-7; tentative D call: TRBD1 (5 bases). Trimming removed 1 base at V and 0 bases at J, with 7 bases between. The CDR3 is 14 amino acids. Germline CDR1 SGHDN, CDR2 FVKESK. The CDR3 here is CASSQVTASYEQYF. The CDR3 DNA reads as TGTGCCAGCAGCCAAGTGACAGCCTCCTACGAGCAGTACTTC.

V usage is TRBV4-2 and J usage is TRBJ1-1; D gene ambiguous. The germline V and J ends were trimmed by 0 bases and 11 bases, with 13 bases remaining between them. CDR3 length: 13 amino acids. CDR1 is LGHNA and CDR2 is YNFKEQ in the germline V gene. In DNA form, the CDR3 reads TGTGCCAGCAGCCAAGATAGAGCCTTGACTGCTTTCTTT. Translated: CASSQDRALTAFF.

The CDR3 DNA follows: TGTGCCAGCAGCCGGCGGACAAAGGGAAATGGCTACACCTTC. Translating gives CASSRRTKGNGYTF. This chain links TRBV7-2 with TRBJ1-2, with D tentatively TRBD1 (5 bases). CDR3 length: 14 residues. Germline V gene data show CDR1 as SGHTA and CDR2 as FQGNSA. The germline V and J ends were trimmed by 5 bases and 6 bases, with 16 bases remaining between them.

The CDR3 loop reads CASVENRETEAFF. Here the CDR3 DNA reads TGTGCCAGTGTGGAGAACAGGGAGACTGAAGCTTTCTTT. The chain couples TRBV6-6 to TRBJ1-1; D perhaps matches TRBD1 (6 bases). Germline V gene sequence: CDR1 MNHNY, CDR2 SVGAGI (reference sequence). V was trimmed by 9 bases and J by 5 bases, leaving 16 bases between them. The CDR3 loop spans 13 amino acids.

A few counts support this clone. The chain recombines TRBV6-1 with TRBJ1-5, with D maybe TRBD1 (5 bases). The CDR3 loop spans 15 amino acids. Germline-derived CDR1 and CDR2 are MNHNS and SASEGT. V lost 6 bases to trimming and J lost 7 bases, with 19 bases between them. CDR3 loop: CASRGGEGLRQPQHF. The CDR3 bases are TGTGCCAGCAGGGGGGGGGAGGGGTTGCGACAGCCCCAGCATTTT.

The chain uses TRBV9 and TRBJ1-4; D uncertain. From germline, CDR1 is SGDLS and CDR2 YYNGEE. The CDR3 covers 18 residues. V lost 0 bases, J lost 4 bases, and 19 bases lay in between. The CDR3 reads CASSVGIRAEGYNEKLFF. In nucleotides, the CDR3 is TGTGCCAGCAGCGTAGGAATTCGAGCCGAGGGATATAATGAAAAACTGTTTTTT.

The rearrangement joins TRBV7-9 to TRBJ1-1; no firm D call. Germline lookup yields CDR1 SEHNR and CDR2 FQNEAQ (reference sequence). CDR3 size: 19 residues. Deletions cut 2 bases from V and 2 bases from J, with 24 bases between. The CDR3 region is CASSLLGVGAGRFNTEAFF. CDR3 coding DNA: TGTGCCAGCAGCTTATTAGGTGTTGGAGCTGGGAGATTCAACACTGAAGCTTTCTTT.

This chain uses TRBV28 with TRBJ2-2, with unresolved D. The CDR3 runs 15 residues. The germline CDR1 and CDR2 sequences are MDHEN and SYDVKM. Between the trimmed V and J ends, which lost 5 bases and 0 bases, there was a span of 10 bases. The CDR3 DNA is TGTGCCAGCAGTCTTAGACTTGCGAACACCGGGGAGCTGTTTTTT. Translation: CASSLRLANTGELFF. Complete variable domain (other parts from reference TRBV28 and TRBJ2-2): DVKVTQSSRYLVKRTGEKVFLECVQDMDHENMFWYRQDPGLGLRLIYFSYDVKMKEKGDIPEGYSVSREKKERFSLILESASTNQTSMYLCASSLRLANTGELFFGEGSRLTVL.

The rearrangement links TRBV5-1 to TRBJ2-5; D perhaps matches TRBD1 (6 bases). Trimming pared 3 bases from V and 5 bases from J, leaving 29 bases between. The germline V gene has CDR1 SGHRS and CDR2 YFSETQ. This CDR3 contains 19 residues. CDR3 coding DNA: TGCGCCAGCAGCTCGTACCAAAGACTCCTGGACAGCCGAAGCGAGACCCAGTACTTC. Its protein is CASSSYQRLLDSRSETQYF.

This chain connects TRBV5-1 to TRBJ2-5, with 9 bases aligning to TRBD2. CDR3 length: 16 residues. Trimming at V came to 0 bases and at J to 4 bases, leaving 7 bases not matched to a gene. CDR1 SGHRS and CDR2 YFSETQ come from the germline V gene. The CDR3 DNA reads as TGCGCCAGCAGCTTGGAAGCGGGAGGCTTAGTAGAGACCCAGTACTTC. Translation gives CASSLEAGGLVETQYF.

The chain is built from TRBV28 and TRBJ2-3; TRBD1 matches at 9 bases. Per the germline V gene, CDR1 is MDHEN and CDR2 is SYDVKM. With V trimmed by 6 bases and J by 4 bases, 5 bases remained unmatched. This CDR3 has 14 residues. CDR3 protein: CASSLTGGADTQYF. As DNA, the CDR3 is TGTGCCAGCAGCCTTACAGGGGGCGCAGATACGCAGTATTTT.

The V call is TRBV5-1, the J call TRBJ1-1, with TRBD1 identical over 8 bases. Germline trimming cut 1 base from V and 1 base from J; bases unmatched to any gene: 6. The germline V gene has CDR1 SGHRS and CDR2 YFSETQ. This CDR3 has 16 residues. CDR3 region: CASSLNTGGRNTEAFF. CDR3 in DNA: TGCGCCAGCAGCTTGAATACAGGGGGGAGGAACACTGAAGCTTTCTTT.

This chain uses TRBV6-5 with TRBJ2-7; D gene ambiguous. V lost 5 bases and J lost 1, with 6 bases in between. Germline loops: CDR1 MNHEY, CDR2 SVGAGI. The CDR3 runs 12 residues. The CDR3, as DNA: TGTGCCAGCAGTCCAGGATCCTACGAGCAGTACTTC. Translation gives CASSPGSYEQYF.

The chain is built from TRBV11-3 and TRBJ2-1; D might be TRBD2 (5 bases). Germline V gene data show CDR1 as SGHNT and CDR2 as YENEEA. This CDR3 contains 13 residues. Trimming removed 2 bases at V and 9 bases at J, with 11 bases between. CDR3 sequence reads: CASSLNGISEQFF. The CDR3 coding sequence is TGTGCCAGCAGCTTAAACGGGATCAGTGAGCAGTTCTTC.

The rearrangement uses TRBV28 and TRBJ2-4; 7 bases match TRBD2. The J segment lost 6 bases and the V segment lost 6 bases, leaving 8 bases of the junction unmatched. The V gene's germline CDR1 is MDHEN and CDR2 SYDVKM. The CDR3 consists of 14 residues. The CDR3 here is CASSTNPGGNIQYF. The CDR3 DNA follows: TGTGCCAGCAGCACAAACCCGGGGGGAAACATTCAGTACTTC.

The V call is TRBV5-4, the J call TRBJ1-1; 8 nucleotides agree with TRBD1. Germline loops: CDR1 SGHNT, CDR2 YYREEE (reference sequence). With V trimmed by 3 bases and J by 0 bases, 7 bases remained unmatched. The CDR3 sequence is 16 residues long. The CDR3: CASSSGTGAMNTEAFF. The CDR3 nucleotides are TGTGCCAGCAGCTCCGGGACAGGAGCCATGAACACTGAAGCTTTCTTT.

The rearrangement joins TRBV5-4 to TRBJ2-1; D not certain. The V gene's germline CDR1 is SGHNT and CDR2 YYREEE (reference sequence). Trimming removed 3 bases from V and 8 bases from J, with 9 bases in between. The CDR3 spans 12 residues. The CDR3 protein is CASSSPLDEQFF. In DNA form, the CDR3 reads TGTGCCAGCAGCTCTCCCCTCGATGAGCAGTTCTTC. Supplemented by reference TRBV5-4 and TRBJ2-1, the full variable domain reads ETGVTQSPTHLIKTRGQQVTLRCSSQSGHNTVSWYQQALGQGPQFIFQYYREEENGRGNFPPRFSGLQFPNYSSELNVNALELDDSALYLCASSSPLDEQFFGPGTRLTVL.

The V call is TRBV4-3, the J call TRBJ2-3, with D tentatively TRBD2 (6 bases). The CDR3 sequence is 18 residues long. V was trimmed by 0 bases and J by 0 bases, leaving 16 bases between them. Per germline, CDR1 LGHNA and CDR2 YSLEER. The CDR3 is CASSQDFFRELSTDTQYF. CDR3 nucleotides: TGCGCCAGCAGCCAAGATTTCTTCCGGGAGCTAAGCACAGATACGCAGTATTTT.

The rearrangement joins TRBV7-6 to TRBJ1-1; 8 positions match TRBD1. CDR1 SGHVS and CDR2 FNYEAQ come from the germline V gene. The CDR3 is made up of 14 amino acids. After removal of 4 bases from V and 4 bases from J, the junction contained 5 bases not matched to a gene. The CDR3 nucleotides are TGTGCCAGCAGCTCAGGACAGGGCTCCACTGAAGCTTTCTTT. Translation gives CASSSGQGSTEAFF.

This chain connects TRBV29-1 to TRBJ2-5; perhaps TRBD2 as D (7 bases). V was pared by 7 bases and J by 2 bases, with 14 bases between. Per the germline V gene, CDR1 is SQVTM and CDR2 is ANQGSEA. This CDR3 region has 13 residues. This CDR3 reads CSGWGGGQETQYF. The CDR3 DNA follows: TGCAGCGGATGGGGAGGGGGACAAGAGACCCAGTACTTC.

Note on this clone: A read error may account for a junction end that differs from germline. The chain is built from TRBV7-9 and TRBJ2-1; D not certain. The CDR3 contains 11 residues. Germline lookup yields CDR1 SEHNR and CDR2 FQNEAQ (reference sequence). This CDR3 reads CFGSSYNEQFF. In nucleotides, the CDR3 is TGCTTCGGTAGCTCCTACAATGAGCAGTTCTTC.